The 25 T cell receptor beta chains below were found in one sample sequenced in a study of CD8+ T cells in alopecia areata. As to treatment: oral pan-JAK inhibitor, 5-10 mg twice daily. It was cDNA, reverse transcribed from extracted RNA, that served as the sequencing template. Sequencing used immunoSEQ multiplex PCR; TCRdb keeps in-frame clones, though not all of them. The sample has more than 95,000 clones, about three fifths seen once. The sequenced sample was CD8+ T cells sorted from blood, obtained at week 4, from a patient treated with tofacitinib. The receptor set was obtained from a human donor with alopecia areata.

This sequence joins TRBV7-3 and TRBJ1-1; 8 positions agree with TRBD1. The CDR3 loop spans 18 amino acids. With V trimmed by 3 bases and J by 4 bases, 16 bases remained unmatched. Germline V gene data show CDR1 as SGHTA and CDR2 as FQGTGA. CDR3 sequence (DNA): TGTGCCAGCAGCTTTCACGAACCTGCAGGGGGCCGGTGCACTGAAGCTTTCTTT. As protein: CASSFHEPAGGRCTEAFF.

The chain is built from TRBV19 and TRBJ1-1; D is ambiguous. The CDR3 sequence is 13 residues long. V lost 3 bases and J lost 1, with 6 bases in between. Germline V CDR1 and CDR2: LNHDA, SQIVND (reference sequence). The CDR3 region is CASSITANTEAFF. The CDR3 DNA sequence: TGTGCCAGTAGTATTACGGCGAACACTGAAGCTTTCTTT. Full variable domain (outside the CDR3, taken from reference TRBV19 and TRBJ1-1): DGGITQSPKYLFRKEGQNVTLSCEQNLNHDAMYWYRQDPGQGLRLIYYSQIVNDFQKGDIAEGYSVSREKKESFPLTVTSAQKNPTAFYLCASSITANTEAFFGQGTRLTVV.

The chain couples TRBV29-1 to TRBJ2-5; TRBD1 matches at 10 bases. V lost 4 bases and J lost 2; bases outside the gene matches: 4. Germline CDR1 and CDR2: SQVTM and ANQGSEA. The CDR3 contains 14 residues. This chain's CDR3 is CSVAGTGAQETQYF. The CDR3, as DNA: TGCAGCGTTGCCGGGACAGGGGCACAAGAGACCCAGTACTTC.

V usage is TRBV27 and J usage is TRBJ1-5; unclear D gene. Trimming took off 2 bases at V and 4 bases at J, with 9 bases between the two ends. Looked up from germline, CDR1 is MNHEY and CDR2 is SMNVEV (reference sequence). This CDR3 contains 14 residues. For the CDR3, the DNA is TGTGCCAGCAGTTTACTACCCCTTAATCAGCCCCAGCATTTT. Encoded protein: CASSLLPLNQPQHF.

V gene TRBV7-9 combines with J gene TRBJ2-4; 7 bases are shared with TRBD1. Losses at the gene ends were 1 base for V and 8 bases for J; bases not matched to a gene: 11. The germline V gene encodes CDR1 SEHNR and CDR2 FQNEAQ (reference sequence). The CDR3 extends over 16 amino acids. The CDR3 is CASSLEPRDRADIQYF. CDR3 coding DNA: TGTGCCAGCAGCTTAGAACCCCGGGACAGAGCAGACATTCAGTACTTC. Filled out from reference TRBV7-9 and TRBJ2-4, the complete variable domain reads DTGVSQNPRHKITKRGQNVTFRCDPISEHNRLYWYRQTLGQGPEFLTYFQNEAQLEKSRLLSDRFSAERPKGSFSTLEIQRTEQGDSAMYLCASSLEPRDRADIQYFGAGTRLSVL.

J is TRBJ2-5 and V is TRBV9, with 9 bases lining up with TRBD2. This CDR3 has 15 amino acids. V gave up 5 bases and J gave up 2 bases; unmatched junction bases: 7. In germline, CDR1 is SGDLS, CDR2 YYNGEE. CDR3 bases: TGTGCCAGCAGTGACGGCGCGGGGGGGCAAGAGACCCAGTACTTC. Translation gives CASSDGAGGQETQYF.

The chain links TRBV5-6 to TRBJ2-1; D remains ambiguous. From germline, CDR1 is SGHDT and CDR2 YYEEEE. The CDR3 spans 11 residues. V was trimmed by 4 bases and J by 5 bases, leaving 4 bases between them. The CDR3 bases are TGTGCCAGCAGCAACGACAATGAGCAGTTCTTC. Translation: CASSNDNEQFF.

V and J are TRBV30 and TRBJ2-5; D unresolved. Germline loops: CDR1 GTSNPN, CDR2 SVGIG (reference sequence). Trimming took off 0 bases at V and 1 base at J, with 6 bases between the two ends. CDR3 length: 13 residues. DNA of the CDR3: TGTGCCTGGAGTGTCACGGCCCAAGAGACCCAGTACTTC. This gives the protein CAWSVTAQETQYF. The full variable domain, in which reference TRBV30 and TRBJ2-5 provide the parts outside the CDR3, is SQTIHQWPATLVQPVGSPLSLECTVEGTSNPNLYWYRQAAGRGLQLLFYSVGIGQISSEVPQNLSASRPQDRQFILSSKKLLLSDSGFYLCAWSVTAQETQYFGPGTRLLVL.

The chain uses TRBV30 and TRBJ2-3; unclear D gene. The CDR3 covers 12 residues. Between the trimmed V and J ends, which lost 0 bases and 4 bases, there was a span of 5 bases. Looked up from germline, CDR1 is GTSNPN and CDR2 is SVGIG (reference sequence). The CDR3: CAWSVSADTQYF. Here the CDR3 DNA reads TGTGCCTGGAGTGTAAGTGCAGATACGCAGTATTTT.

This chain uses TRBV29-1 with TRBJ2-7, with 7 bases fitting TRBD1. The CDR3 has 12 amino acids. V was clipped by 6 bases and J by 2 bases; unmatched bases: 4. CDR1 SQVTM and CDR2 ANQGSEA come from the germline V gene. The DNA of the CDR3 is TGCAGCGTCCCACAGGGGCCCTACGAGCAGTACTTC. Its protein is CSVPQGPYEQYF.

The genes are TRBV6-6 and TRBJ1-1, with a possible D match to TRBD1 (6 bases). Germline V lookup: CDR1 MNHNY, CDR2 SVGAGI (reference sequence). The CDR3 consists of 10 residues. Trimming took 7 bases from V and 8 from J, leaving 8 bases between them. CDR3 bases: TGTGCCAGCAACCAGGGGGAAGCTTTCTTT. It yields the protein CASNQGEAFF.

This clone was seen a few times. The chain is built from TRBV29-1 and TRBJ2-1, with 13 bases identical to TRBD2. V gave up 3 bases and J gave up 0 bases; unmatched junction bases: 5. The CDR3 contains 17 residues. CDR1 is SQVTM, CDR2 ANQGSEA, per germline. The CDR3 coding sequence is TGCAGCGTTGAGGGACTAGCGGGGACCAACTCCTACAATGAGCAGTTCTTC. Protein sequence: CSVEGLAGTNSYNEQFF.

This clone was found a few times. V usage is TRBV5-1 and J usage is TRBJ1-1, with D maybe TRBD1 (5 bases). This CDR3 contains 15 residues. Germline loops: CDR1 SGHRS, CDR2 YFSETQ. V was shortened by 4 bases and J by 4 bases, with 17 bases between the two germline ends. The CDR3 DNA is TGCGCCAGCAGCCCCGACGGACTTAGGGGCACTGAAGCTTTCTTT. Protein product: CASSPDGLRGTEAFF.

This sequence joins TRBV5-6 and TRBJ2-1; a possible D gene is TRBD1 (7 bases). The CDR3 is 15 amino acids. Germline values: CDR1 SGHDT, CDR2 YYEEEE. Trimming stripped 4 bases from V and 0 bases from J, with 11 bases between. The CDR3 reads CASSQGGSSYNEQFF. In nucleotides, the CDR3 is TGTGCCAGCAGCCAGGGGGGCAGCTCCTACAATGAGCAGTTCTTC.

The J gene is TRBJ2-5, the V gene TRBV6-5; D unclear. CDR3 length: 14 residues. V lost 2 bases to trimming and J lost 2 bases, with 9 bases between them. CDR1 is MNHEY and CDR2 is SVGAGI in the germline V gene. CDR3 DNA: TGTGCCAGCAGTTACACCCGGGCTCAAGAGACCCAGTACTTC. As protein: CASSYTRAQETQYF.

A few counts support this clone. The V and J genes are TRBV4-3 and TRBJ2-3; TRBD2 matches at 11 bases. With V trimmed by 1 base and J by 4 bases, 1 base remained unmatched. CDR1 and CDR2 (germline): LGHNA, YSLEER. The length of the CDR3 is 15 residues. The CDR3 DNA follows: TGCGCCAGCAGCCAAGCGACTAGCGGGGCAGATACGCAGTATTTT. Amino acids: CASSQATSGADTQYF.

V and J are TRBV5-1 and TRBJ1-1; D remains unclear. In germline, CDR1 is SGHRS, CDR2 YFSETQ. The CDR3 runs 15 residues. V shed 4 bases and J shed 0 bases, with 13 bases lying between them. CDR3: CASSEIPKMNTEAFF. The CDR3 DNA reads TGCGCCAGCAGCGAAATACCTAAAATGAACACTGAAGCTTTCTTT.

The V and J genes are TRBV7-8 and TRBJ2-1; D possibly uses TRBD1 or TRBD2 (5 bases each). There are 16 residues in the CDR3. CDR1 is SGHVS and CDR2 is FQNEAQ in the germline V gene. Trimming stripped 5 bases from V and 2 bases from J, with 16 bases between. The CDR3 DNA reads TGTGCCAGCAGCCTAGACCGGGACGCAGCCTACAATGAGCAGTTCTTC. Amino acids: CASSLDRDAAYNEQFF.

This chain connects TRBV5-1 to TRBJ2-1; D not resolved. The V gene's germline CDR1 is SGHRS and CDR2 YFSETQ. V was cut by 2 bases and J by 0 bases, with 9 bases left in between. The CDR3 contains 15 residues. CDR3 nucleotides: TGCGCCAGCAGCTTCCCGAGTATCTCCTACAATGAGCAGTTCTTC. Protein: CASSFPSISYNEQFF.

The rearrangement uses TRBV29-1 and TRBJ2-7; possible D gene TRBD2, 6 bases. Trimming removed 7 bases at V and 1 base at J, with 14 bases between. Germline loops: CDR1 SQVTM, CDR2 ANQGSEA. The CDR3 is 13 amino acids. The CDR3 DNA follows: TGCAGCGCAGAAGGGGAGGTGTCCTACGAGCAGTACTTC. This gives the protein CSAEGEVSYEQYF.

V is TRBV30 and J is TRBJ2-7; weak D call: TRBD1 (5 bases). Between the trimmed V and J ends, which lost 0 bases and 1 base, there was a span of 7 bases. Germline CDR1 reads GTSNPN; CDR2 reads SVGIG (reference sequence). CDR3 length: 13 amino acids. The CDR3 region is CAWSVGQSYEQYF. The CDR3 DNA follows: TGTGCCTGGAGTGTGGGGCAGTCCTACGAGCAGTACTTC. The full variable domain, rest sourced from reference TRBV30 and TRBJ2-7, is SQTIHQWPATLVQPVGSPLSLECTVEGTSNPNLYWYRQAAGRGLQLLFYSVGIGQISSEVPQNLSASRPQDRQFILSSKKLLLSDSGFYLCAWSVGQSYEQYFGPGTRLTVT.

The chain's CDR3 is CASSSTQGNEQFF. The DNA for the CDR3 is TGTGCCAGCAGTTCCACACAGGGGAATGAGCAGTTCTTC. This sequence joins TRBV6-6 and TRBJ2-1; TRBD1 aligns across 7 bases. V trimming: 4 bases; J trimming: 7 bases; junction bases outside the gene matches: 4. From germline, CDR1 is MNHNY and CDR2 SVGAGI (reference sequence). This CDR3 spans 13 amino acids.

The rearrangement joins TRBV5-1 to TRBJ2-5; 7 bases agree with TRBD2. After removal of 2 bases from V and 1 base from J, the junction contained 2 bases not matched to a gene. Germline-derived CDR1 and CDR2 are SGHRS and YFSETQ. This CDR3 has 14 residues. The CDR3 DNA reads TGCGCCAGCAGCTTTCGCGGGGGCCAAGAGACCCAGTACTTC. As protein: CASSFRGGQETQYF.

The rearrangement uses TRBV7-8 and TRBJ2-2; 9 bases match TRBD2. The germline gives CDR1 SGHVS, CDR2 FQNEAQ. This CDR3 spans 16 amino acids. Trimming removed 2 bases from V and 6 bases from J; junction bases left unmatched: 7. The CDR3 nucleotides are TGTGCCAGCAGCTTACGAACTAGCGGGCTCCCCGGGGAGCTGTTTTTT. It encodes CASSLRTSGLPGELFF.

V is TRBV13 and J is TRBJ1-6; D possibly corresponds to TRBD1 (5 bases). The CDR3 spans 16 residues. CDR1 is PRHDT, CDR2 FYEKMQ, per germline (reference sequence). The germline V and J ends were trimmed by 4 bases and 4 bases, with 14 bases remaining between them. The CDR3: CASSSGVGAYNSPLHF. In DNA form, the CDR3 reads TGTGCCAGCAGCTCCGGAGTCGGGGCTTATAATTCACCCCTCCACTTT. Variable domain in full (rest from reference TRBV13 and TRBJ1-6): AAGVIQSPRHLIKEKRETATLKCYPIPRHDTVYWYQQGPGQDPQFLISFYEKMQSDKGSIPDRFSAQQFSDYHSELNMSSLELGDSALYFCASSSGVGAYNSPLHFGNGTRLTVT.